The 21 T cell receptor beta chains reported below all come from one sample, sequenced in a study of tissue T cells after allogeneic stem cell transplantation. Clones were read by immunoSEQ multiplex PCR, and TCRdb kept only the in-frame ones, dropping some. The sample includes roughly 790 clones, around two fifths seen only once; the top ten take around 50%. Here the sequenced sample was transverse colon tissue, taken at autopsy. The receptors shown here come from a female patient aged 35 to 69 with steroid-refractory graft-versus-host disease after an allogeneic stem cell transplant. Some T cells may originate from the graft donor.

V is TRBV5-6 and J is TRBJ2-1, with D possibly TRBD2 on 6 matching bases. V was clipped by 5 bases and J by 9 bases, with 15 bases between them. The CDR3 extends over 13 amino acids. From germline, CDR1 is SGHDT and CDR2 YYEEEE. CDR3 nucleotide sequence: TGTGCCAGCAGTATGGGGGGATCAGGTGAGCAGTTCTTC. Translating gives CASSMGGSGEQFF.

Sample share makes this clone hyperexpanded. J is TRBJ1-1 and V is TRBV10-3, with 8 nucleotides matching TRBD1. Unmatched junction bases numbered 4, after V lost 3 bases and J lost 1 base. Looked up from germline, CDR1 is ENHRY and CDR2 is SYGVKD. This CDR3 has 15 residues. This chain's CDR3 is CAISEAGTGNTEAFF. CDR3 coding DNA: TGTGCCATCAGTGAAGCCGGGACAGGGAACACTGAAGCTTTCTTT.

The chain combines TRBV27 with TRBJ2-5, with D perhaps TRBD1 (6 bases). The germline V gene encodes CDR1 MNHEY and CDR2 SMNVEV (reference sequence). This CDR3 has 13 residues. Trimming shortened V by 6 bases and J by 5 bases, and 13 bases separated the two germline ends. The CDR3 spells CASRQGNRETQYF. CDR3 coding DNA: TGTGCCAGCAGACAGGGAAATAGGGAGACCCAGTACTTC.

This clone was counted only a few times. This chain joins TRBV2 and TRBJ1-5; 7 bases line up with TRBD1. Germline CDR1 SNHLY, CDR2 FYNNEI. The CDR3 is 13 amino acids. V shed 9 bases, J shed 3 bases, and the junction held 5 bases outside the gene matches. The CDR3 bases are TGTGCCAGTAGACAGGGTGCCAATCAGCCCCAGCATTTT. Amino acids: CASRQGANQPQHF.

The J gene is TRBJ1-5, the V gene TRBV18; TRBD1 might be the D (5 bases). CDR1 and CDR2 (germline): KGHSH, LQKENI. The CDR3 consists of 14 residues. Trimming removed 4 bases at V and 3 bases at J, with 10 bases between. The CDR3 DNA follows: TGTGCCAGCTCACGTGGACATAACAATCAGCCCCAGCATTTT. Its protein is CASSRGHNNQPQHF.

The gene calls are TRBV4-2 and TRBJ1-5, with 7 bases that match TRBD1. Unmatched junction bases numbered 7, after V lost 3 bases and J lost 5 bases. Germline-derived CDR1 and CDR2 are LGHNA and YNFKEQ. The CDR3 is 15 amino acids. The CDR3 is CASSQGDRDYQPQHF. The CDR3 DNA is TGTGCCAGCAGCCAGGGCGACAGGGACTATCAGCCCCAGCATTTT.

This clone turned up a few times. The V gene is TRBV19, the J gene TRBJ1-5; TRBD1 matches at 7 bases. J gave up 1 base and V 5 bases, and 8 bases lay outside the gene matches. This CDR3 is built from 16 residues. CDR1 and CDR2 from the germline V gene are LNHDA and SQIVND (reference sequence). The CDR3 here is CASSVQGQASNQPQHF. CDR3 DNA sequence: TGTGCCAGTAGTGTCCAAGGACAGGCCAGCAATCAGCCCCAGCATTTT.

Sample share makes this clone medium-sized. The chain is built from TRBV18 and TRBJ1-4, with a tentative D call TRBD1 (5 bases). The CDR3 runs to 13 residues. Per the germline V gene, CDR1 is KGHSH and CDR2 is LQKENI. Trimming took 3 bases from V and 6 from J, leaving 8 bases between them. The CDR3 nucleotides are TGTGCCAGCTCACCGGGGCGCGATGAAAAACTGTTTTTT. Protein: CASSPGRDEKLFF.

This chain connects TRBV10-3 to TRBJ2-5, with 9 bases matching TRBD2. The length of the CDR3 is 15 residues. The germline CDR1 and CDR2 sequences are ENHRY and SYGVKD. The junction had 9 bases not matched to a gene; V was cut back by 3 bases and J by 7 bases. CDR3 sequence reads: CAISDKERGAPTQYF. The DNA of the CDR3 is TGTGCCATCAGTGACAAAGAGCGGGGGGCGCCGACCCAGTACTTC.

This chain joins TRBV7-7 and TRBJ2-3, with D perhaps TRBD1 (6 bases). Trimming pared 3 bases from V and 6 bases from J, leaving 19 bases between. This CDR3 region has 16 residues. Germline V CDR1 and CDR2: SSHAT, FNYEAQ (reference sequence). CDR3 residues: CASSLGRGPPSDTQYF. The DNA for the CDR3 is TGTGCCAGCAGCTTGGGCAGGGGCCCCCCGTCTGATACGCAGTATTTT.

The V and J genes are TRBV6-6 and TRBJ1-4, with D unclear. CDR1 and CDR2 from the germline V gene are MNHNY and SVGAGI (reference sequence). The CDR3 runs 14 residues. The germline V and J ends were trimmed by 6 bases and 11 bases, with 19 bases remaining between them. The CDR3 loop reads CASRPSEGRVKLFF. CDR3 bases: TGTGCCAGCAGGCCCTCGGAAGGGCGGGTGAAACTGTTTTTT.

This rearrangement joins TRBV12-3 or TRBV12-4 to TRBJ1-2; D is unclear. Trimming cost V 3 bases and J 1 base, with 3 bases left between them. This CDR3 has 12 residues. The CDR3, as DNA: TGTGCCAGCAGTTTGGGTAACTATGGCTACACCTTC. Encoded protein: CASSLGNYGYTF.

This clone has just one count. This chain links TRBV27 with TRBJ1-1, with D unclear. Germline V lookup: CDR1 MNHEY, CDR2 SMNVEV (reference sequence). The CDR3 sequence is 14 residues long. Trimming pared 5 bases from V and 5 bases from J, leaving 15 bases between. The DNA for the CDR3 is TGTGCCAGCAGTCAACGGACCCCCGGGACTGAAGCTTTCTTT. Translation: CASSQRTPGTEAFF.

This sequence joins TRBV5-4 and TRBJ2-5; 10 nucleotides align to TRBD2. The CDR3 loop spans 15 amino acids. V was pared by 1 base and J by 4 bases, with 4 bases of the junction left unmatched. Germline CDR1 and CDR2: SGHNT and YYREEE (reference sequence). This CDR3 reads CASSLRAGGLETQYF. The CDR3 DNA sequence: TGTGCCAGCAGCTTGCGAGCGGGGGGGCTAGAGACCCAGTACTTC. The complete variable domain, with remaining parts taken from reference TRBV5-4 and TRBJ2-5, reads ETGVTQSPTHLIKTRGQQVTLRCSSQSGHNTVSWYQQALGQGPQFIFQYYREEENGRGNFPPRFSGLQFPNYSSELNVNALELDDSALYLCASSLRAGGLETQYFGPGTRLLVL.

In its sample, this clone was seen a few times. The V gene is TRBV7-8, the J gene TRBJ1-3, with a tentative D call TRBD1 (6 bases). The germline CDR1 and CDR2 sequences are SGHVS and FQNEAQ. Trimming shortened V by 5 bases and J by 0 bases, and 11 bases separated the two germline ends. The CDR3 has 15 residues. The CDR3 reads CASSPGTLSGNTIYF. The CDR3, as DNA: TGTGCCAGCAGCCCCGGGACACTCTCTGGAAACACCATATATTTT.

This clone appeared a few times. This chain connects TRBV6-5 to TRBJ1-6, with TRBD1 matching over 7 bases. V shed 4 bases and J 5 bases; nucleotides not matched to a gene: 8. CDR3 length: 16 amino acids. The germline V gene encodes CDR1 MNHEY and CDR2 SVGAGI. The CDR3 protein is CASSSTGALNNSPLHF. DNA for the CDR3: TGTGCCAGCAGTTCAACAGGGGCCCTAAATAATTCACCCCTCCACTTT.

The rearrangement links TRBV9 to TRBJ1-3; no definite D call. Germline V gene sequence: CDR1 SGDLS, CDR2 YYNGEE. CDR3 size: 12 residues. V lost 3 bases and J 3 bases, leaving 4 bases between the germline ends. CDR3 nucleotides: TGTGCCAGCAGCGAATATGGAAACACCATATATTTT. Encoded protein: CASSEYGNTIYF.

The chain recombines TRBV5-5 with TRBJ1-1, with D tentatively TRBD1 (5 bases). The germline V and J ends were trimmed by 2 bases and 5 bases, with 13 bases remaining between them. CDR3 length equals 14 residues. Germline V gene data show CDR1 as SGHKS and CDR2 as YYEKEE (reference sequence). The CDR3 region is CASSFVGRGTEAFF. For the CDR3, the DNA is TGTGCCAGCAGCTTTGTGGGGAGGGGAACTGAAGCTTTCTTT.

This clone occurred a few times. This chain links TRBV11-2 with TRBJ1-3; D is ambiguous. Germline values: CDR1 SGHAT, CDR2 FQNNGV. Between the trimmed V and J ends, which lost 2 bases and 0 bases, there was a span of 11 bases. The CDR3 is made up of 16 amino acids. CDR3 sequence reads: CASSLSPLSSGNTIYF. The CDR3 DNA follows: TGTGCCAGCAGCTTATCTCCACTGAGCTCTGGAAACACCATATATTTT.

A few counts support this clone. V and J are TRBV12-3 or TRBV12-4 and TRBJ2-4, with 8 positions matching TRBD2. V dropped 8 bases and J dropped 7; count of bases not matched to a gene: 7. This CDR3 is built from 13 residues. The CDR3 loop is CASGGLATNIQYF. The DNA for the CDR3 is TGTGCCAGCGGAGGACTAGCAACCAACATTCAGTACTTC.

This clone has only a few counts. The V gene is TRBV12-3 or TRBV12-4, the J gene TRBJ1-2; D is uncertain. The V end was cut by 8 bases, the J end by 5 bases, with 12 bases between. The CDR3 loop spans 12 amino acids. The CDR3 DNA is TGTGCCAGCCGACCCACGGGTTATGGCTACACCTTC. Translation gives CASRPTGYGYTF.